This T cell receptor beta chain comes out of a study of a mutant IDH1 vaccine in newly diagnosed glioma. As for the study in general: The study started vaccination 4-6 weeks after radiotherapy alone, or with temozolomide cycles. Before enrollment, patients got radiotherapy alone, temozolomide alone, or mostly the combination.

The table came from immunoSEQ multiplex PCR; TCRdb's copy has only in-frame clones and leaves some out. The sample has about 48,000 clones; 79% are singletons. With regard to this clone: Its antigen is as yet unknown.

Time point denoted: week 35, safety follow-up. Doses consisted of 300 ug of mutant IDH1 20-mer peptide each, paired with topical imiquimod. Donors had new WHO grade 3 or 4 IDH1-mutant, ATRX-lost astrocytomas. The source material was PBMCs, sampled from a glioma patient whose treatment included an IDH1 peptide vaccine. The TCR comes from a man aged 35 to 55 with glioma.

The CDR3 DNA is TGCGCCAGCAGCCAAGAATGGGACGGGGAGAGCTCTGGAAACACCATATATTTT. It encodes CASSQEWDGESSGNTIYF. V usage is TRBV4-1 and J usage is TRBJ1-3; D might be TRBD1 (5 bases). Trimming removed 0 bases from V and 0 bases from J, with 15 bases in between. Germline V gene sequence: CDR1 MGHRA, CDR2 YSYEKL. The CDR3 length is 18 residues.